Sequencing of this T cell receptor (beta chain) was carried out in a study of cytomegalovirus exposure and HLA in healthy donors. Study findings and constraints: TRBV6-2, TRBV6-3 and other indistinguishable V segments were excluded. Reports indicated that the classifier achieved high specificity and sensitivity in diagnosing cytomegalovirus status.

Germline V gene data show CDR1 as SGDLS and CDR2 as YYNGEE. V shed 0 bases and J shed 8 bases, with 17 bases lying between them. The CDR3 covers 15 residues. Turning to this clone: Its antigen remains unidentified.

Primers: 60 Vbeta forward and 13 Jbeta reverse. Libraries were prepared by immunoSEQ multiplex PCR; TCRdb keeps only in-frame clonotypes and omits some of them. The sample holds 200,000 to 300,000 clones; 85% are singletons and the top ten take around 0.23%. Source material: PBMCs. The TCR sequence derives from a girl aged 2-10 years in good health and CMV-seronegative. This chain links TRBV9 with TRBJ1-2, with D hard to call. The CDR3 nucleotides are TGTGCCAGCAGCGTAGATACAGCTCCCGGAGGGGGCTACACCTTC. As protein: CASSVDTAPGGGYTF.